This paragraph covers one T cell receptor (beta chain) sequence. The antigen remains undetermined. Primers included in the PCR were 60 Vbeta and 13 Jbeta primers. This table comes from immunoSEQ multiplex PCR, and its TCRdb copy is limited to in-frame clones, with some not included. The profile shows 95,000 to 150,000 clones, about 16% of them singletons. Germline V CDR1 and CDR2: WSHSY, SAAADI. Trimming took 8 bases from V and 4 from J, leaving 9 bases between them. The CDR3 has 12 residues. The data were obtained in a study of cytomegalovirus exposure and HLA in healthy donors. In the study overall: Of the donors genotyped, several hundred in all, around 77% fell in the Caucasian-associated ancestry cluster.

Findings and caveats of the study: As was reported, the classifier diagnosed cytomegalovirus status with high specificity and sensitivity.

The specimen was PBMCs. This clonotype was obtained from a young woman in good health and CMV-seronegative. The rearrangement uses TRBV10-2 and TRBJ1-5; D might be TRBD1 (6 bases). The CDR3 DNA follows: TGCGCCAGCGGGACAAGTAATCAGCCCCAGCATTTT. Translating gives CASGTSNQPQHF.